This TCR beta chain was identified during a study of blood T cell repertoires in COVID-19. Overall study: T cells, B-cell-depleted T cells, or PBMCs provided the cDNA or gDNA that served as material.

This clone turned up a few times. Germline V gene sequence: CDR1 KGHDR, CDR2 SFDVKD. The CDR3 sequence is 14 residues long. Trimming at V came to 10 bases and at J to 4 bases, leaving 6 bases not matched to a gene. Produced via immunoSEQ multiplex PCR; TCRdb's table is partial and in-frame only. The table includes some 240,000 clones, around 90% detected once. The sample taken for sequencing was peripheral blood. The clonotype comes from a man aged 55-75 years who had recovered from COVID-19. The chain couples TRBV24-1 to TRBJ2-2; 9 positions agree with TRBD1. Written as DNA, the CDR3 is TGTGCCACAAAGGGACAGGGTGGCACCGGGGAGCTGTTTTTT. This sequence encodes CATKGQGGTGELFF.